This TCR beta chain was retrieved from a study of cytomegalovirus exposure and HLA in healthy donors. In the PCR, 60 Vbeta and 13 Jbeta primers were used. Using immunoSEQ multiplex PCR, the repertoire was profiled, and TCRdb retains in-frame clones only, with some absent. The sample lists 95,000 to 150,000 clones; around 66% were seen once. Germline-derived CDR1 and CDR2 are SEHNR and FQNEAQ (reference sequence). Trimming at V came to 8 bases and at J to 7 bases, leaving 7 bases not matched to a gene. CDR3 length: 13 amino acids. The source of this sequence is a man between 18 and 35 years old in good health and CMV-seronegative. The V call is TRBV7-9, the J call TRBJ1-5; 8 nucleotides match TRBD1. The sample was PBMCs. Here the CDR3 DNA reads TGTGCCAGCTCCAGGGGACAGGACCAGCCCCAGCATTTT. Its protein product is CASSRGQDQPQHF.